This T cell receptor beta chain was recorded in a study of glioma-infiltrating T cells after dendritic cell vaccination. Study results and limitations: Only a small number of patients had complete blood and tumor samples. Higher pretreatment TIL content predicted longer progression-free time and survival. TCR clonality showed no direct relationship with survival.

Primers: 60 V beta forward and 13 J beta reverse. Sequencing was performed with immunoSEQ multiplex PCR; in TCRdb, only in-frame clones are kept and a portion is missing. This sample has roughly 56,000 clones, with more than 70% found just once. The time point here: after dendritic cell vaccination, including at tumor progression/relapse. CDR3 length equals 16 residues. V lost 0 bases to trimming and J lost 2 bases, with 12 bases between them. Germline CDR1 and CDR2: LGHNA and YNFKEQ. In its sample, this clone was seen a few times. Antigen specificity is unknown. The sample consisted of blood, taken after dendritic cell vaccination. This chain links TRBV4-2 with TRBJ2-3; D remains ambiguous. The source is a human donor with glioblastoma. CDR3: CASSQETSQPTDTQYF. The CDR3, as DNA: TGTGCCAGCAGCCAAGAGACTTCTCAACCCACAGATACGCAGTATTTT.